This T cell receptor (beta chain) was sequenced for a study of cytomegalovirus exposure and HLA in healthy donors. Concerning this clone itself: The antigen is not known.

Germline assignment: CDR1 SGHTA and CDR2 FQGNSA. Trimming removed 5 bases from V and 4 bases from J; junction bases left unmatched: 11. This CDR3 region has 16 residues. Study outcomes and limitations: Among TCR beta chains, those listed as cytomegalovirus-associated numbered about 150. Associated with HLA alleles at 0.05 false discovery rate in a later analysis were about 17,000 TCR beta sequences.

The PCR used 60 Vbeta and 13 Jbeta primers. Clones were read by immunoSEQ multiplex PCR, and TCRdb kept only the in-frame ones, dropping some. The sample comprises approximately 75,000 clones, roughly 88% of which are singletons, and about 19% rests with the top ten. This rearrangement joins TRBV7-2 to TRBJ2-7, with 10 bases identical to TRBD2. Input material: PBMCs. The TCR originated in an older man in good health and CMV-seropositive. In DNA form, the CDR3 reads TGTGCCAGCAGCCGCCCAGCGGGGGGGCTCGGGTACGAGCAGTACTTC. Translating gives CASSRPAGGLGYEQYF.